These 15 T cell receptor beta chains were all obtained from the same sample, sequenced in a study of control samples from healthy donors and cancer patients. TCRdb's copy holds only in-frame clones and misses some; the assay was immunoSEQ multiplex PCR. The table lists nearly 200,000 clones, about 91% of them singletons. What was sequenced was blood. The receptors here all came from a man younger than 45 in good health.

The chain is built from TRBV5-4 and TRBJ2-7; 7 bases are a match to TRBD1. The germline gives CDR1 SGHNT, CDR2 YYREEE (reference sequence). V was clipped by 3 bases and J by 7 bases; unmatched bases: 7. The CDR3 has 13 residues. In DNA form, the CDR3 reads TGTGCCAGCAGCTCGACAGGGTCTGGGGAGCAGTACTTC. This sequence encodes CASSSTGSGEQYF.

The rearrangement uses TRBV2 and TRBJ2-2; D ambiguous. The CDR3 runs 14 residues. The germline V and J ends were trimmed by 3 bases and 5 bases, with 10 bases remaining between them. Per the germline V gene, CDR1 is SNHLY and CDR2 is FYNNEI. The CDR3 nucleotides read TGTGCCAGCAGTGACTTTTTCTCTACCGGGGAGCTGTTTTTT. It codes for CASSDFFSTGELFF.

J is TRBJ1-5 and V is TRBV28; no clear D. CDR1 is MDHEN and CDR2 is SYDVKM in the germline V gene. This CDR3 spans 16 amino acids. Trimming took 8 bases from V and 0 from J, leaving 17 bases between them. As DNA, the CDR3 is TGTGCCAGCGCTTTAGGAGGCCTCCATAGCAATCAGCCCCAGCATTTT. Translation gives CASALGGLHSNQPQHF.

V is TRBV18 and J is TRBJ2-6; D gene ambiguous. The V and J ends lost 0 bases and 3 bases respectively, with 9 bases between them. There are 16 residues in the CDR3. The germline gives CDR1 KGHSH, CDR2 LQKENI. CDR3 sequence: CASSPPGWSGANVLTF. Here the CDR3 DNA reads TGTGCCAGCTCACCACCGGGGTGGAGTGGGGCCAACGTCCTGACTTTC.

The V gene is TRBV6-5, the J gene TRBJ2-7, with 7 bases matching TRBD2. The CDR3 consists of 15 residues. The V and J ends lost 0 bases and 1 base, in that order; junction bases with no gene match: 3. Germline CDR1 MNHEY, CDR2 SVGAGI. Here the CDR3 reads CASSYSSGGSYEQYF. CDR3 bases: TGTGCCAGCAGTTACTCGTCGGGAGGATCCTACGAGCAGTACTTC.

This clone was seen only once. V gene TRBV27 combines with J gene TRBJ2-1, with 8 bases fitting TRBD1. Germline lookup yields CDR1 MNHEY and CDR2 SMNVEV (reference sequence). The CDR3 length is 17 residues. The V gene end was trimmed by 6 bases and the J gene end by 3 bases; junction bases not matched to a gene: 13. CDR3: CASSSVNTGGVYNEQFF. The CDR3 nucleotides are TGTGCCAGCAGCTCTGTCAACACAGGGGGTGTCTACAATGAGCAGTTCTTC.

The chain joins TRBV4-1 to TRBJ2-7, with 8 nucleotides matching TRBD2. This CDR3 comprises 16 residues. The junction had 9 bases not matched to a gene; V was cut back by 0 bases and J by 5 bases. The germline V gene has CDR1 MGHRA and CDR2 YSYEKL. The chain's CDR3 is CASSQDVNGGADEQYF. The CDR3 coding sequence is TGCGCCAGCAGCCAAGACGTTAACGGGGGGGCCGACGAGCAGTACTTC.

The chain joins TRBV30 to TRBJ2-7; D might be TRBD2 (6 bases). There are 13 residues in the CDR3. CDR1 is GTSNPN, CDR2 SVGIG, per germline (reference sequence). Trimming took 1 base from V and 5 from J, leaving 12 bases between them. Here the CDR3 DNA reads TGTGCCTGGAGTGCCCGGGGGAAGGACGAGCAGTACTTC. Translation: CAWSARGKDEQYF.

The chain recombines TRBV30 with TRBJ2-3, with a possible D match to TRBD2 (7 bases). Trimming removed 1 base at V and 7 bases at J, with 12 bases between. Germline CDR1 is GTSNPN and CDR2 is SVGIG (reference sequence). This CDR3 region has 13 residues. The CDR3 loop reads CAWSGGGGNTQYF. The CDR3 DNA is TGTGCCTGGAGTGGAGGGGGAGGGAATACGCAGTATTTT.

This clone showed up just a few times. J is TRBJ2-1 and V is TRBV29-1; TRBD1 aligns across 9 bases. CDR3 length: 15 residues. The V gene's germline CDR1 is SQVTM and CDR2 ANQGSEA. V lost 7 bases, J lost 7 bases, and 14 bases stayed unmatched. CDR3 loop: CSAKGGGQGGNEQFF. As DNA, the CDR3 is TGCAGCGCAAAAGGGGGGGGACAGGGAGGTAATGAGCAGTTCTTC.

The chain is built from TRBV20-1 and TRBJ2-2; no firm D call. V gave up 6 bases and J gave up 3 bases, with 5 bases separating them. The CDR3 length is 11 residues. CDR1 DFQATT and CDR2 SNEGSKA come from the germline V gene (reference sequence). CDR3 amino acids: CSAKDTGELFF. CDR3 bases: TGCAGTGCCAAAGACACCGGGGAGCTGTTTTTT.

There are a few counts of this clone. The chain is built from TRBV10-1 and TRBJ1-6; tentatively, D is TRBD1 (5 bases). Trimming took off 4 bases at V and 6 bases at J, with 7 bases between the two ends. In germline, CDR1 is WNHNN, CDR2 SYGVQD (reference sequence). There are 13 residues in the CDR3. CDR3 sequence reads: CASSGQLNSPLHF. The CDR3 region has the DNA TGCGCCAGCAGTGGACAGCTTAATTCACCCCTCCACTTT.

In its sample, this clone was seen a few times. The chain joins TRBV6-1 to TRBJ2-7; D gene uncertain. The CDR3 totals 12 residues. Germline V gives CDR1 MNHNS, CDR2 SASEGT. V lost 2 bases to trimming and J lost 6 bases, with 8 bases between them. In nucleotides, the CDR3 is TGTGCCAGCAGTGAATCCTCCGCCGAGCAGTACTTC. As protein: CASSESSAEQYF.

This sequence joins TRBV5-8 and TRBJ1-2; D possibly corresponds to TRBD1 (6 bases). Germline-derived CDR1 and CDR2 are SGHTS and YDEGEE. The CDR3 loop spans 14 amino acids. Deletions cut 6 bases from V and 2 bases from J, with 14 bases between. CDR3: CASNRRQVNYGYTF. The CDR3 nucleotides read TGTGCCAGCAACCGGCGACAGGTGAACTATGGCTACACCTTC. The complete variable domain, with remaining parts taken from reference TRBV5-8 and TRBJ1-2, reads EAGVTQSPTHLIKTRGQQATLRCSPISGHTSVYWYQQALGLGLQFLLWYDEGEERNRGNFPPRFSGRQFPNYSSELNVNALELEDSALYLCASNRRQVNYGYTFGSGTRLTVV.

The CDR3 reads CAWGTGGWSYTF. The DNA for the CDR3 is TGTGCCTGGGGCACGGGAGGGTGGAGCTACACCTTC. This sequence joins TRBV30 and TRBJ1-2; D gene uncertain. The CDR3 contains 12 residues. The V end was cut by 5 bases, the J end by 9 bases, with 16 bases between. Per the germline V gene, CDR1 is GTSNPN and CDR2 is SVGIG (reference sequence).